The entry that follows covers one T cell receptor (beta chain) sequence. This entry belongs to a study of T cell changes during pregnancy in multiple sclerosis. Profiled with immunoSEQ multiplex PCR; TCRdb holds only in-frame clones, not every one. Seen here are some 76,000 clones, 80% to 95% observed once, and the top ten hold 0.25% to 0.3%. The CDR3 has 11 amino acids. Trimming removed 3 bases at V and 10 bases at J, with 7 bases between. Germline V lookup: CDR1 LNHDA, CDR2 SQIVND (reference sequence). The chain employs TRBV19 and TRBJ2-1; TRBD2 might be the D (6 bases). The clonotype was recovered from a female donor with multiple sclerosis, enrolled in a pregnancy study. Here the sequenced sample was CD4+ T cells from peripheral blood mononuclear cells, taken after pregnancy. The DNA of the CDR3 is TGTGCCAGTAGTATCGGAGGGGAGCAGTTCTTC. Translating gives CASSIGGEQFF.